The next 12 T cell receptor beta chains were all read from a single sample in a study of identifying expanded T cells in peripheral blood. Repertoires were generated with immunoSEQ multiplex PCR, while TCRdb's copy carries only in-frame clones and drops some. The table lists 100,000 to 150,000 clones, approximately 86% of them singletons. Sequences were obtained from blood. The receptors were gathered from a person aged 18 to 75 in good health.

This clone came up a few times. This CDR3 is CASSPGLSGKGYEQYF. The CDR3 coding sequence is TGTGCCAGCAGCCCAGGTCTAAGCGGTAAAGGCTACGAGCAGTACTTC. The chain joins TRBV5-8 to TRBJ2-7, with a tentative D call TRBD2 (5 bases). The CDR3 loop spans 16 amino acids. Germline CDR1 and CDR2: SGHTS and YDEGEE. V was cut by 4 bases and J by 3 bases, with 20 bases left in between.

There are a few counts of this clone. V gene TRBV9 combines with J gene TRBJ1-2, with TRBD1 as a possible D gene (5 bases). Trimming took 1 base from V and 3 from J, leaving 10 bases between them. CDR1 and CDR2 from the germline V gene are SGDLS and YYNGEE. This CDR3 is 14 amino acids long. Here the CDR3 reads CASSVPGEYYGYTF. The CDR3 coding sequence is TGTGCCAGCAGCGTACCGGGGGAGTACTATGGCTACACCTTC.

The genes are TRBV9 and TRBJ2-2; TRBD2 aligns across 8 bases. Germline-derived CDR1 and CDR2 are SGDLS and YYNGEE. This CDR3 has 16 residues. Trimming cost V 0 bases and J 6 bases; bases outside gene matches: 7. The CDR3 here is CASSVGAGALSGELFF. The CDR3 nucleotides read TGTGCCAGCAGCGTAGGAGCGGGGGCGCTTTCCGGGGAGCTGTTTTTT.

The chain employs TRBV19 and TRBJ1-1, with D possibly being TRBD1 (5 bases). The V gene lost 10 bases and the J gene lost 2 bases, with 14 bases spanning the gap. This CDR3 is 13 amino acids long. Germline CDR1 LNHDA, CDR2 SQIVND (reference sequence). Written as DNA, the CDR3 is TGTGCCATCTCAGGACGGACAAACACTGAAGCTTTCTTT. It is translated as CAISGRTNTEAFF.

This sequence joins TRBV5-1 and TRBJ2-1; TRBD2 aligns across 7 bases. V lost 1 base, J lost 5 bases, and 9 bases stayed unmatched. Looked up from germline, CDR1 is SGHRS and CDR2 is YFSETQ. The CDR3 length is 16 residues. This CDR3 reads CASSLRIAGYNNEQFF. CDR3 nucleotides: TGCGCCAGCAGCTTGCGGATAGCGGGCTACAACAATGAGCAGTTCTTC.

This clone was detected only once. The CDR3 coding sequence is TGTGCCAGCAGCCACCTCGGCCAGAACTCCTACAATGAGCAGTTCTTC. This translates into CASSHLGQNSYNEQFF. The V call is TRBV14, the J call TRBJ2-1; D uncertain. V was shortened by 3 bases and J by 0 bases, with 12 bases between the two germline ends. Germline V CDR1 and CDR2: SGHDN, FVKESK. There are 16 residues in the CDR3.

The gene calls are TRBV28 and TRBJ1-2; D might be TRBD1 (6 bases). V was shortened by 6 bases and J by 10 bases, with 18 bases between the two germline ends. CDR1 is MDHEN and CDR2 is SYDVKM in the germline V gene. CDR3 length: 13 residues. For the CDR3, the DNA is TGTGCCAGCAGGATGCAGGGGCCCTTTGACTACACCTTC. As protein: CASRMQGPFDYTF.

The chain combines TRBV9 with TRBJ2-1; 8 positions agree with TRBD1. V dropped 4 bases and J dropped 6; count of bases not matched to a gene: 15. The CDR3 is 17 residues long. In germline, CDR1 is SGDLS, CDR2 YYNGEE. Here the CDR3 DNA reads TGTGCCAGCAGCACCTGGACAGGGAGAGCAAAAAGCAATGAGCAGTTCTTC. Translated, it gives CASSTWTGRAKSNEQFF.

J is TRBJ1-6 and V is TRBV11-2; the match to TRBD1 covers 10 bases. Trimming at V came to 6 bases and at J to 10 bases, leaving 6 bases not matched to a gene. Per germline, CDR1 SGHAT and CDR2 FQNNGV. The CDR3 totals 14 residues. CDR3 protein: CASRRQGAGSPLHF. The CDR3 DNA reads TGTGCCAGCAGAAGACAGGGGGCTGGGTCACCCCTCCACTTT.

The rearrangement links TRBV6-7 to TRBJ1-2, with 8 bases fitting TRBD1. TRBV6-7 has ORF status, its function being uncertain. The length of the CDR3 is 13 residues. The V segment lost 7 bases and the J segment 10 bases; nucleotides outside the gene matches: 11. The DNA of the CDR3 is TGTGCCAGCACCCGGACAGGGAGGGGTGACTACACCTTC. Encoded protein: CASTRTGRGDYTF.

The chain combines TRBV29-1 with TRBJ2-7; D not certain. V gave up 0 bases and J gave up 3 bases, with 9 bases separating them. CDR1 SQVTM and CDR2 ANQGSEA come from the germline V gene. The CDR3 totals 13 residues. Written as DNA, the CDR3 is TGCAGCGTTGAAGATGGGCCGCGCTACGAGCAGTACTTC. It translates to CSVEDGPRYEQYF.

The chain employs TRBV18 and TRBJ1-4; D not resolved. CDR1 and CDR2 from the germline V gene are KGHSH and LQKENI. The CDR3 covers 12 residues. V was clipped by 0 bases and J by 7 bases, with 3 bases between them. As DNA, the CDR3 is TGTGCCAGCTCACCACCGGGTGAAAAACTGTTTTTT. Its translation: CASSPPGEKLFF.